This T cell receptor (beta chain) is drawn from a study of siplizumab effects on memory and regulatory T cells. The V end lost 7 bases, the J end lost 5 bases, and 14 bases lay between the germline ends. This CDR3 contains 13 residues. CDR1 and CDR2 from the germline V gene are MNHEY and SVGAGI. TCRdb's copy holds only in-frame clones and misses some; the assay was immunoSEQ multiplex PCR. The sample has about 110,000 clones; around 92% are singletons. The sequenced sample consisted of Tregs sorted from blood. The receptor was isolated from a human donor in good health. The chain links TRBV6-5 to TRBJ1-2; perhaps TRBD1 as D (6 bases). CDR3 sequence: CASNPTGYYGYTF. The DNA of the CDR3 is TGTGCCAGCAACCCAACAGGGTATTATGGCTACACCTTC.